This record covers a single T cell receptor beta chain. The antigen is undetermined. This entry is derived from a study of monozygotic twins with inflammatory bowel disease. Study outcomes and limitations: A single strong clonotype or signal linked to IBD was not supported.

From 3500 ng of total RNA, each TCR library was prepared. Researchers used template switching to add UMIs featuring a 6-nucleotide sample barcode. Two rounds of nested PCR, of 16 and 9 cycles, were run on TCRalpha and TCRbeta cDNA. TCRdb reworked the 5' RACE reads into one entry per CDR3 protein, no DNA. The sample table sets out about 210,000 distinct CDR3 sequences. The CDR3 spans 14 residues. The germline V gene has CDR1 DFQATT and CDR2 SNEGSKA (reference sequence). The chain recombines TRBV20-1 with TRBJ2-7; as DNA is missing, the TRBD1 call by TCRdb cannot be tested. Sequencing used blood. The source is a human donor with ulcerative colitis or Crohn's disease, or a healthy co-twin of an affected twin (not recorded which). The CDR3 here is CSARRGQGADEQYF.